This T cell receptor beta chain was captured in a study of vaccination and CD4 T cells after COVID-19. Treatment defined: approximately 10-day PBMC culture with coronavirus spike peptide pools or control peptides (ViraFEST assay). Following culture for more than nine days, CD4+ T cells were isolated by negative selection. The CDR3 is 14 residues long. With 4 bases removed from V and 10 bases from J, the gap between germline ends came to 17 bases. CDR1 GTSNPN and CDR2 SVGIG come from the germline V gene (reference sequence). Sequence data for DNA of cultured CD4+ T cells were generated by the Oncomine TCR Beta short-read assay. Someone extracted genomic DNA from cultured CD4+ T cells. In TCRdb, the PCR reads were re-called with MiXCR into one record per CDR3 protein. The sample has about 12,000 distinct CDR3 sequences, 45% to 60% seen once. This clonotype was seen only once. Antigen: not known. The study's findings and limits: From around 20 to 38, the median of SARS-CoV-2-reactive clonotypes rose without reaching significance. In convalescent patients, a median roughly 86% of reactive clones appeared only post-vaccination.

The sequence was obtained from a human donor who had recovered from COVID-19. The V and J genes are TRBV30 and TRBJ1-6, with D uncertain. Source material: CD4+ T cells from blood, cultured in vitro. The CDR3 bases are TGTGCCTGGACTAACAGTTACCAAGGGTCACCCCTCCACTTT. Its translation: CAWTNSYQGSPLHF.